A single sample gave rise to the 7 T cell receptor beta chains below, sequenced in a study of Ad26.COV2.S vaccination and SARS-CoV-2 variants. The repertoire was sequenced with immunoSEQ multiplex PCR; TCRdb's copy has only in-frame clones and lacks some. This sample has more than 300,000 clones, with about 82% found just once. Documented treatment: some 19 received Ad26.COV2.S at low or high dose, single or two shots; roughly five received placebo; per-sample allocation not given. Specimens were obtained on day 63 following the first vaccine or placebo injection. Sequencing was performed on peripheral blood, taken in a trial of Ad26.COV2.S vaccine versus placebo. The receptors originated from a person between 18 and 65 years old who received the Ad26.COV2.S COVID-19 vaccine or a placebo.

The gene calls are TRBV5-1 and TRBJ2-1; D gene uncertain. Deletions cut 0 bases from V and 5 bases from J, with 6 bases between. CDR3 size: 13 residues. CDR1 SGHRS and CDR2 YFSETQ come from the germline V gene. The CDR3 is CASSLVINNEQFF. The CDR3 bases are TGCGCCAGCAGCTTGGTAATAAACAATGAGCAGTTCTTC.

The chain couples TRBV3-1 (or the pseudogene TRBV3-2) to TRBJ1-6, with D possibly matching TRBD1 (6 bases). Germline V gene data show CDR1 as LGHDT and CDR2 as YNNKEL (reference sequence). Trimming took off 4 bases at V and 7 bases at J, with 14 bases between the two ends. The CDR3 length is 15 residues. The CDR3 spells CASSPGGTSNSPLHF. The CDR3 region has the DNA TGTGCCAGCAGCCCCGGAGGGACATCGAATTCACCCCTCCACTTT.

This clone has just a few counts. CDR3 sequence reads: CASSRAIRGNTGELFF. CDR3 bases: TGTGCCAGCAGCCGAGCAATCAGGGGAAACACCGGGGAGCTGTTTTTT. This chain connects TRBV5-4 to TRBJ2-2, with D perhaps TRBD1 (6 bases). CDR1 is SGHNT, CDR2 YYREEE, per germline (reference sequence). V lost 4 bases, J lost 2 bases, and 15 bases lay in between. The CDR3 loop spans 16 amino acids. The complete variable domain, with remaining parts taken from reference TRBV5-4 and TRBJ2-2, reads ETGVTQSPTHLIKTRGQQVTLRCSSQSGHNTVSWYQQALGQGPQFIFQYYREEENGRGNFPPRFSGLQFPNYSSELNVNALELDDSALYLCASSRAIRGNTGELFFGEGSRLTVL.

The count of this clone is one. The rearrangement joins TRBV21-1 to TRBJ2-3. TRBV21-1 constitutes a pseudogene. The length of the CDR3 is 15 residues. CDR3 amino acids: CASSKCCRSTDTQYF. The CDR3 bases are TGTGCCAGCAGCAAATGTTGCCGTTCCACAGATACGCAGTATTTT.

This chain uses TRBV30 with TRBJ2-5, with 7 nucleotides matching TRBD1. V shed 7 bases and J 4 bases; nucleotides not matched to a gene: 9. CDR3 length equals 13 residues. The germline V gene encodes CDR1 GTSNPN and CDR2 SVGIG (reference sequence). CDR3 nucleotides: TGTGCCTTAGGGGGCCTAGGAAGAGAGACCCAGTACTTC. It encodes CALGGLGRETQYF.

The chain couples TRBV2 to TRBJ1-2; D remains ambiguous. Germline V gene data show CDR1 as SNHLY and CDR2 as FYNNEI. The V end lost 0 bases, the J end lost 1 base, and 9 bases lay between the germline ends. The CDR3 totals 15 residues. CDR3 nucleotides: TGTGCCAGCAGTGAAGCGCGGGAGATTAACTATGGCTACACCTTC. Protein sequence: CASSEAREINYGYTF. The variable domain in full, with the rest retrieved from reference TRBV2 and TRBJ1-2, is EPEVTQTPSHQVTQMGQEVILRCVPISNHLYFYWYRQILGQKVEFLVSFYNNEISEKSEIFDDQFSVERPDGSNFTLKIRSTKLEDSAMYFCASSEAREINYGYTFGSGTRLTVV.

The rearrangement links TRBV11-1 to TRBJ2-5, with 12 bases fitting TRBD2. J was trimmed by 2 bases and V by 5 bases; bases with no gene match: 3. The CDR3 has 15 amino acids. Germline V gene data show CDR1 as SGHAT and CDR2 as FQDESV (reference sequence). This CDR3 is CASSNLAGGQETQYF. DNA for the CDR3: TGTGCCAGCAGCAATCTAGCGGGGGGGCAAGAGACCCAGTACTTC. The variable domain in full, completed from reference TRBV11-1 and TRBJ2-5, reads EAEVAQSPRYKITEKSQAVAFWCDPISGHATLYWYRQILGQGPELLVQFQDESVVDDSQLPKDRFSAERLKGVDSTLKIQPAELGDSAMYLCASSNLAGGQETQYFGPGTRLLVL.